Each of the 18 T cell receptor beta chains below was sequenced from the same sample in a study of T cells after yellow fever vaccination. TCRdb analysed the 5' RACE reads with MiXCR anew, one entry per CDR3 protein. The repertoire holds some 390,000 distinct CDR3 sequences, around 6.4% seen once, with about 15% in the top ten. Sequences were derived from PBMCs, sampled 5 days after the yellow fever booster vaccination. Every receptor here comes from a man in his thirties or forties who received the YFV17D yellow fever vaccine.

This rearrangement joins TRBV7-2 to TRBJ2-3; perhaps TRBD1 as D (6 bases). Germline assignment: CDR1 SGHTA and CDR2 FQGNSA. The CDR3 loop spans 14 amino acids. Trimming shortened V by 3 bases and J by 5 bases, and 12 bases separated the two germline ends. DNA for the CDR3: TGTGCCAGCAGCTTCAGGGGTGGGGAAGATACGCAGTATTTT. Its protein is CASSFRGGEDTQYF.

The chain has TRBV20-1 and TRBJ2-2, with no clear D. V lost 2 bases, J lost 3 bases, and 7 bases lay in between. Germline assignment: CDR1 DFQATT and CDR2 SNEGSKA (reference sequence). The CDR3 totals 13 residues. The CDR3 DNA follows: TGCAGTGCTAGACATGGGGACACCGGGGAGCTGTTTTTT. Translation gives CSARHGDTGELFF.

This clonotype has more than one count but fewer than ten. The chain recombines TRBV2 with TRBJ2-7; tentative D call: TRBD1 (6 bases). CDR3 length equals 14 residues. Germline V gene lookup returns CDR1 SNHLY and CDR2 FYNNEI. V was pared by 3 bases and J by 5 bases, with 14 bases between. CDR3 sequence (DNA): TGTGCCAGCAGTGAGGGGGCTAGGCTCCACGAGCAGTACTTC. This gives the protein CASSEGARLHEQYF. Full variable domain (remainder filled in from reference TRBV2 and TRBJ2-7): EPEVTQTPSHQVTQMGQEVILRCVPISNHLYFYWYRQILGQKVEFLVSFYNNEISEKSEIFDDQFSVERPDGSNFTLKIRSTKLEDSAMYFCASSEGARLHEQYFGPGTRLTVT.

This clonotype was counted at least ten times. A read error may produce the germline difference seen at one junction end. V is TRBV7-9 and J is TRBJ2-7, with unresolved D. CDR1 and CDR2 (germline): SEHNR, FQNEAQ (reference sequence). This CDR3 contains 13 residues. Here the CDR3 DNA reads TGTGCCAGCAGCTTAGCCGGCCACTACGAGCAGTGCTTC. It codes for CASSLAGHYEQCF.

The rearrangement joins TRBV7-2 to TRBJ2-7; 8 bases are shared with TRBD2. Germline CDR1 SGHTA, CDR2 FQGNSA. V dropped 5 bases and J dropped 3; count of bases not matched to a gene: 15. The CDR3 totals 17 residues. The CDR3 DNA reads as TGTGCCAGCAGCCCCCGGGGGGGGACTAGAAGTAGCTACGAGCAGTACTTC. This translates into CASSPRGGTRSSYEQYF.

CDR3 DNA: TGCGCCAGCAGCTTGGCGGCGCAGACGCCCACAGATACGCAGTATTTT. Amino acid sequence: CASSLAAQTPTDTQYF. This chain joins TRBV5-1 and TRBJ2-3; D is ambiguous. The CDR3 runs 16 residues. V gave up 0 bases and J gave up 2 bases, with 13 bases separating them. Germline V lookup: CDR1 SGHRS, CDR2 YFSETQ. Filled out from reference TRBV5-1 and TRBJ2-3, the complete variable domain reads KAGVTQTPRYLIKTRGQQVTLSCSPISGHRSVSWYQQTPGQGLQFLFEYFSETQRNKGNFPGRFSGRQFSNSRSEMNVSTLELGDSALYLCASSLAAQTPTDTQYFGPGTRLTVL.

In this sample, this clonotype turned up a few times. The chain is built from TRBV20-1 and TRBJ1-4; TRBD1 might be the D (5 bases). The CDR3 extends over 14 amino acids. The germline V gene has CDR1 DFQATT and CDR2 SNEGSKA (reference sequence). The V end was cut by 4 bases, the J end by 6 bases, with 15 bases between. The CDR3 region is CSATQGVLDEKLFF. The CDR3 coding sequence is TGCAGTGCTACGCAAGGGGTACTAGATGAAAAACTGTTTTTT.

This clonotype was detected a few times. This chain connects TRBV29-1 to TRBJ2-7; D might be TRBD1 (6 bases). The germline V gene has CDR1 SQVTM and CDR2 ANQGSEA. The CDR3 runs 13 residues. V gave up 6 bases and J gave up 3 bases, with 15 bases separating them. The CDR3 nucleotides are TGCAGCGTACAGGGAAAACGAGGCTACGAGCAGTACTTC. Its protein product is CSVQGKRGYEQYF.

V usage is TRBV5-1 and J usage is TRBJ2-3; TRBD2 is a possible D gene (5 bases). The CDR3 covers 15 residues. From germline, CDR1 is SGHRS and CDR2 YFSETQ. The germline V and J ends were trimmed by 2 bases and 2 bases, with 12 bases remaining between them. The CDR3 nucleotides read TGCGCCAGCAGCTTCGGGAATCTAGCCACAGATACGCAGTATTTT. This translates into CASSFGNLATDTQYF.

The V gene is TRBV6-5, the J gene TRBJ1-1, with D unclear. Deletions cut 5 bases from V and 6 bases from J, with 7 bases between. The CDR3 has 11 amino acids. Germline assignment: CDR1 MNHEY and CDR2 SVGAGI. The CDR3 spells CASSTQAEAFF. The DNA for the CDR3 is TGTGCCAGCAGTACCCAGGCTGAAGCTTTCTTT.

This clonotype was counted between two and nine times. The genes are TRBV4-3 and TRBJ2-7, with TRBD1 identical over 9 bases. The CDR3 totals 15 residues. Losses at the gene ends were 4 bases for V and 3 bases for J; bases not matched to a gene: 7. Germline V gene lookup returns CDR1 LGHNA and CDR2 YSLEER. The DNA of the CDR3 is TGCGCCAGCAGCCGCCTACCGGGACAGGGCTACGAGCAGTACTTC. As protein: CASSRLPGQGYEQYF.

The chain carries TRBV6-1 and TRBJ2-5; D is perhaps TRBD1 or TRBD2 (7 bases each). Trimming left V 8 bases short and J 5 bases short, with 15 bases between. This CDR3 region has 13 residues. Germline assignment: CDR1 MNHNS and CDR2 SASEGT. The CDR3 DNA sequence: TGTGCCAGCTCCCAGGGGGGGTCTGAGACCCAGTACTTC. Translation: CASSQGGSETQYF.

This sequence joins TRBV6-2 or TRBV6-3 and TRBJ2-1; 10 bases line up with TRBD2. Trimming removed 0 bases from V and 0 bases from J; junction bases left unmatched: 2. There are 17 residues in the CDR3. CDR1 is MNHEY and CDR2 is SVGEGT in the germline V gene. This CDR3 reads CASSYSASGSSYNEQFF. The CDR3 DNA sequence: TGTGCCAGCAGTTACTCCGCTAGCGGGAGCTCCTACAATGAGCAGTTCTTC.

There are a few counts of this clonotype. The chain joins TRBV7-6 to TRBJ2-5; tentative D call: TRBD1 (6 bases). CDR3 length: 14 residues. Trimming pared 5 bases from V and 1 base from J, leaving 11 bases between. Germline V gene sequence: CDR1 SGHVS, CDR2 FNYEAQ. The CDR3 bases are TGTGCCAGCAGCGCTGGGGACATCCAAGAGACCCAGTACTTC. Encoded protein: CASSAGDIQETQYF.

This clonotype was recorded a few times. V and J are TRBV10-3 and TRBJ2-7; the D gene is possibly TRBD1 (6 bases). The CDR3 is 11 amino acids. Trimming removed 9 bases at V and 7 bases at J, with 13 bases between. The germline V gene has CDR1 ENHRY and CDR2 SYGVKD. The CDR3 protein is CAIQGIGEQYF. CDR3 coding DNA: TGTGCCATACAGGGCATAGGGGAGCAGTACTTC.

This rearrangement joins TRBV27 to TRBJ1-1, with D tentatively TRBD1 (5 bases). Trimming took off 5 bases at V and 0 bases at J, with 13 bases between the two ends. CDR1 MNHEY and CDR2 SMNVEV come from the germline V gene (reference sequence). The CDR3 totals 15 residues. The CDR3 DNA reads TGTGCCAGCAGTGCCCGGCGGGGCATGAACACTGAAGCTTTCTTT. Amino acids: CASSARRGMNTEAFF.

CDR3 coding DNA: TGCGCCAGCAGTGCAAGTCTGGGGGGGGCCTTGGGGAATGAGCAGTTCTTC. It is translated as CASSASLGGALGNEQFF. This rearrangement joins TRBV4-3 to TRBJ2-1, with TRBD2 as a possible D gene (7 bases). Trimming took 6 bases from V and 7 from J, leaving 25 bases between them. CDR1 LGHNA and CDR2 YSLEER come from the germline V gene. The CDR3 runs 17 residues.

The rearrangement links TRBV3-1 to TRBJ2-7; D is ambiguous. Deletions cut 7 bases from V and 0 bases from J, with 16 bases between. Germline values: CDR1 LGHDT, CDR2 YNNKEL (reference sequence). This CDR3 spans 15 amino acids. The CDR3 protein is CASTPGLRSSYEQYF. CDR3 nucleotide sequence: TGTGCCAGCACCCCGGGTCTCAGGAGCTCCTACGAGCAGTACTTC.